A selection of T cell receptor beta chains follows, all from one sample in a study of CD8 T cells in ankylosing spondylitis. Each CDR3 protein gets one entry after TCRdb re-called the 5' RACE reads with MiXCR. Of roughly 26,000 distinct CDR3 sequences listed, roughly 13% are singletons. The sample taken for sequencing was blood. Receptors originate from a male donor with ankylosing spondylitis or in good health (not recorded which). The CDR3 runs from the conserved cysteine through the conserved F or W.

TRBJ2-3	TRBV7-2	CASSFRGGTDTQYF
TRBJ2-1	TRBV4-1	CASSRGMGQNSYNEQFF
TRBJ2-3	TRBV7-2	CASSLVTGTDTQYF
TRBJ2-2	TRBV15	CATSRDRTGELFF
TRBJ1-1	TRBV27	CASSWGGLGTEAFF
TRBJ1-1	TRBV7-8	CASSLAPDMNTEAFF
TRBJ2-7	TRBV20-1	CSARGSVTYEQYF
TRBJ2-3	TRBV12-3/TRBV12-4	CASSFGTGGTDTQYF
TRBJ2-1	TRBV28	CASSFSGKDNEQFF
TRBJ2-5	TRBV7-6	CASSSPRGGRGRGETQYF
TRBJ2-3	TRBV7-2	CASSSGQFTDTQYF
TRBJ2-1	TRBV11-2	CASSFRGGRHNEQFF
TRBJ2-7	TRBV18	CASSPGQTSRVGEQYF
TRBJ2-3	TRBV5-6	CASSLVGQGAFTDTQYF
TRBJ1-5	TRBV28	CASSLEFGRTVNQPQHF
TRBJ2-5	TRBV6-1	CASFGETQYF
TRBJ2-1	TRBV20-1	CSARDRLLAGNEQFF
TRBJ2-3	TRBV12-3/TRBV12-4	CASRPGGRGTDTQYF
TRBJ2-1	TRBV27	CASRPLGQSSYNEQFF
TRBJ1-2	TRBV7-9	CACSLNPGGTESGYTF
TRBJ2-3	TRBV12-5	CASGLVPGQSSTDTQYF
TRBJ1-4	TRBV7-2	CASSPDHGRNEKLFF
TRBJ2-2	TRBV5-1	CASSLIFPGELFF
TRBJ2-7	TRBV21-1	CASSKNTEIYEQYF
TRBJ1-3	TRBV28	CASRSAGTVYSGNTIYF
TRBJ2-7	TRBV29-1	CSVTDRMGVGEQYF
TRBJ2-7	TRBV5-6	CASSLRASGIKEQYF
TRBJ1-4	TRBV20-1	CSARDHGGSEKLFF
TRBJ2-5	TRBV12-3/TRBV12-4	CASSFFLAVQETQYF
TRBJ2-2	TRBV12-3/TRBV12-4	CASRNSVPWAGELFF
TRBJ2-3	TRBV7-9	CASSLDSSGISTDTQYF
TRBJ2-3	TRBV4-2	CASSLRPRRADTQYF
TRBJ2-3	TRBV29-1	CSVRTGGTDTQYF
TRBJ1-1	TRBV5-5	CASSSNRRLGRANTEAFF
TRBJ2-1	TRBV20-1	CSAKGGIRNEQFF
TRBJ2-3	TRBV29-1	CSAPGPQGGTDTQYF
TRBJ2-1	TRBV4-3	CASSQDVQGSYNEQFF
TRBJ2-2	TRBV7-2	CASSPRWTANTGELFF